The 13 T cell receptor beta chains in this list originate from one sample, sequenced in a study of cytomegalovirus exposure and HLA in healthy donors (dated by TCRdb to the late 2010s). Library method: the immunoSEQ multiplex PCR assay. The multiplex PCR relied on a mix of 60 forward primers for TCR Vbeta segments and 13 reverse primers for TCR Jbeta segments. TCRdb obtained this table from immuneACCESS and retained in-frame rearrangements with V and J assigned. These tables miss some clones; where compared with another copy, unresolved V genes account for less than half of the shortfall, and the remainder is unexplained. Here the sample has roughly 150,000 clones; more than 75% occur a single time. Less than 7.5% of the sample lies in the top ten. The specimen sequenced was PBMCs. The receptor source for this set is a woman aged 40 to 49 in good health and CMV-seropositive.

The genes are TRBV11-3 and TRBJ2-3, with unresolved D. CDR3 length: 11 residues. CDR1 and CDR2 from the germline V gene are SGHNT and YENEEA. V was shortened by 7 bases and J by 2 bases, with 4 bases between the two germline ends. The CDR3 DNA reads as TGTGCCAGCACTTCCACAGATACGCAGTATTTT. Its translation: CASTSTDTQYF.

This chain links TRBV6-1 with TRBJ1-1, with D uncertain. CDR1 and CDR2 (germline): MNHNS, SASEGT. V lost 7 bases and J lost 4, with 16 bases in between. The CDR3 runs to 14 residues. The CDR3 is CASNPGWASTEAFF. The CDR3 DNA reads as TGTGCCAGCAACCCGGGATGGGCGAGCACTGAAGCTTTCTTT.

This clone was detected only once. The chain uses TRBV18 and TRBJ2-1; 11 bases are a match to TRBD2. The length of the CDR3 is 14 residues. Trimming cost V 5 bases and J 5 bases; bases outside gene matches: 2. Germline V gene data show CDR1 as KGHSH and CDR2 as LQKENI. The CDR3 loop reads CASSWGLADNEQFF. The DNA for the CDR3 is TGTGCCAGCTCATGGGGACTAGCGGACAATGAGCAGTTCTTC.

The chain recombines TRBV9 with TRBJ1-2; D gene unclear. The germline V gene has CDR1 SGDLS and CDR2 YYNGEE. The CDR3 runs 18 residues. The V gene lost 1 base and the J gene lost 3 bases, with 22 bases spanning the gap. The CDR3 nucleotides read TGTGCCAGCAGCGTACCCGTTCAAAGCCCGGGGATGGACTATGGCTACACCTTC. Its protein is CASSVPVQSPGMDYGYTF.

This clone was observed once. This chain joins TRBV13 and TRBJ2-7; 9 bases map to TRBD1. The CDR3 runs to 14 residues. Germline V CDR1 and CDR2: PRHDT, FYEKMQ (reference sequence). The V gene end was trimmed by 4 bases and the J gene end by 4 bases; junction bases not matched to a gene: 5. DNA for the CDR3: TGTGCCAGCAGCTCCGGGACAGGGAAATACGAGCAGTACTTC. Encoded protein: CASSSGTGKYEQYF. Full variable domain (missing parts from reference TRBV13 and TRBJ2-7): AAGVIQSPRHLIKEKRETATLKCYPIPRHDTVYWYQQGPGQDPQFLISFYEKMQSDKGSIPDRFSAQQFSDYHSELNMSSLELGDSALYFCASSSGTGKYEQYFGPGTRLTVT.

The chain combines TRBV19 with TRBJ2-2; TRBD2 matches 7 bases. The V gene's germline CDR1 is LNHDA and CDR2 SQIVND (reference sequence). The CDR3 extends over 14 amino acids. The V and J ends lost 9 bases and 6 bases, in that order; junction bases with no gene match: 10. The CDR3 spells CASDGGGRAGELFF. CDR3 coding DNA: TGTGCCAGCGATGGGGGAGGGCGCGCCGGGGAGCTGTTTTTT.

CDR3 amino acids: CASSPHRGQPSSNQPQHF. CDR3 DNA: TGTGCCAGCAGTCCACACAGGGGACAACCCAGTAGCAATCAGCCCCAGCATTTT. This chain connects TRBV27 to TRBJ1-5; 7 bases match TRBD1. Germline CDR1 is MNHEY and CDR2 is SMNVEV (reference sequence). Trimming removed 5 bases from V and 0 bases from J; junction bases left unmatched: 13. The CDR3 sequence is 18 residues long.

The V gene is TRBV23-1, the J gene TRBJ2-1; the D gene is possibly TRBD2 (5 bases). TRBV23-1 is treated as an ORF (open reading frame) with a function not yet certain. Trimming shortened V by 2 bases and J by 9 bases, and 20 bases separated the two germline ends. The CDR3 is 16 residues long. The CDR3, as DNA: TGCGCCAGCAGTCAAAAGAAGGACGGGGTGAGTGGTGAGCAGTTCTTC. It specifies CASSQKKDGVSGEQFF.

The CDR3 nucleotides read TGCAGCGCCGGGGGGGGACAGACAAATGAAAAACTGTTTTTT. This sequence encodes CSAGGGQTNEKLFF. The chain joins TRBV29-1 to TRBJ1-4; TRBD1 matches at 7 bases. The germline V gene encodes CDR1 SQVTM and CDR2 ANQGSEA. J lost 5 bases, V lost 7 bases, and 10 bases had no gene match. The CDR3 is 14 amino acids. Using reference TRBV29-1 and TRBJ1-4 for the parts outside the CDR3, the full variable domain is SAVISQKPSRDICQRGTSLTIQCQVDSQVTMMFWYRQQPGQSLTLIATANQGSEATYESGFVIDKFPISRPNLTFSTLTVSNMSPEDSSIYLCSAGGGQTNEKLFFGSGTQLSVL.

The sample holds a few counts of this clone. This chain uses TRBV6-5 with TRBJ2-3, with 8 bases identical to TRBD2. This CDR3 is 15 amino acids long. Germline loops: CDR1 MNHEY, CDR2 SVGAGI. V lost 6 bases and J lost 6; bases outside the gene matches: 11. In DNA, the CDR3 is TGTGCCAGCAGATTCGGCGGGACTAGTTTTGATACGCAGTATTTT. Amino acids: CASRFGGTSFDTQYF.

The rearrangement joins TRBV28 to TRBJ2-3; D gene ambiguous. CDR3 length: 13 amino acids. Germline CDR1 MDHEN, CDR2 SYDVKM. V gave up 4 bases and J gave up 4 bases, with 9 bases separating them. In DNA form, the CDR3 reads TGTGCCAGCAGTTCCCCTTGGCCAGATACGCAGTATTTT. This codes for CASSSPWPDTQYF.

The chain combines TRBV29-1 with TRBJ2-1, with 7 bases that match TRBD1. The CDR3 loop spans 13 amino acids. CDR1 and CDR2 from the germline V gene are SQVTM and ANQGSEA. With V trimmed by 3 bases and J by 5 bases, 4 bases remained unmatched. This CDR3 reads CSVEGQTHNEQFF. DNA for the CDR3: TGCAGCGTTGAGGGACAGACCCACAATGAGCAGTTCTTC.

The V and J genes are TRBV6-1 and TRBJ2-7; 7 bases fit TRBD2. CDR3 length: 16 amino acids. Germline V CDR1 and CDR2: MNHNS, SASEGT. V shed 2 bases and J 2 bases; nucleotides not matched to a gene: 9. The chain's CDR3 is CASSEPGGATPYEQYF. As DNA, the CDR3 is TGTGCCAGCAGTGAACCGGGAGGAGCCACGCCCTACGAGCAGTACTTC.